This TCR beta chain derives from a study of CD8 T cells in Susac syndrome (dated by TCRdb to 2018 to 2020). In the study overall: Among the sequenced Susac syndrome patients, 5 or 6 had clinically active disease and about 8 were in clinical remission. At blood withdrawal, Susac syndrome patients were either therapy-naive, taking corticosteroids (in some cases with IVIg as well), or taking IVIg alone. The study used repertoire sequencing to test whether antigen drove CD8+ T cell activation and differentiation in Susac syndrome. The research as a whole found: The study acknowledged that relatively few individuals were included in the TCR sequencing and HLA analysis. In patients with Susac syndrome, the CD4+ T cell repertoire showed no detectable clonal expansion.

With respect to this clonotype: What antigen it recognizes has not been identified. No qualities accompany the bases; no much larger clone lies one base away.

RNA was extracted with the RNeasy kit and roughly 0.5 to 1 ug was reverse transcribed using random hexamers. The immunoSEQ multiplex PCR assay, covering 54 Vbeta and 13 Jbeta segments, was used to amplify TCR beta CDR3 regions. PCR amplification bias was corrected by using a synthetic template baseline for primer optimization and computational correction. Processing in the source paper ran as follows. Reads were annotated to V, D and J genes according to IMGT and were analyzed with immunoSEQ Analyzer, with only productive sequences retained. To calculate clonality, Shannon entropy was normalized by log2 of the number of productive unique sequences and then subtracted from one. For each patient and control, public and private clones were evaluated within the 100 most prevalent clones. A clone was defined as Susac-specific if it was absent from the healthy and MS cohorts, from over 1,000 published viral clones and from other ImmuneACCESS disease sequences. Through fastp at Q25 and MiXCR, TCRdb rebuilt clones from the public reads, retaining in-frame beta chains. Rows with one shared CDR3 protein collapse into an entry with the most common genes and DNA. For this entry, the V and J calls and clone size follow TCRdb and not the study's own pipeline. The sample includes 95,000 to 150,000 distinct CDR3 sequences, with 96% observed a single time. 0.11% to 0.15% of the sample rests with the top ten.

High-throughput TCR beta sequencing profiled peripheral blood CD8+ and CD4+ T cells from healthy donors, Susac syndrome patients and multiple sclerosis patients. Recently defined diagnostic criteria for definite or probable disease were met by the Susac syndrome patients. Bulk CD8+ and CD4+ T cells were purified by magnetic negative isolation, whereas CD8+ TEMRA cells were enriched by FACS. Blood was drawn into EDTA tubes, processed within 24 hours, and PBMCs were isolated by density gradient centrifugation. PBMCs intended for TCR sequencing were cryopreserved in liquid nitrogen and were subsequently thawed in a 37 degrees C water bath. The sorted or isolated CD4+, CD8+ and CD8+ TEMRA cells reached a purity of at least 90%. V is pared back by 0 bases and J by 3 bases, with 17 bases lying between the germline termini. Sequences DFQATT (CDR1) and SNEGSKA (CDR2) are obtained from the germline V gene (reference sequence). Spanning cysteine to phenylalanine, the CDR3 consists of 16 amino acids. Only the CDR3 region is kept as DNA, spanning 48 bases read in frame from base 1.

The sequence was obtained from a human donor with Susac syndrome. Specimen: CD4+ T cells from PBMCs. The rearranged segments are TRBV20-1 and TRBJ1-2, and perhaps TRBD1 as D gene, on 6 matching bases. In nucleotide form, the sequence is TGCAGTGCTAGAGATTTGTCCAGGGGTCCGCACTATGGCTACACCTTC. Translated, this gives CSARDLSRGPHYGYTF.